This T cell receptor (beta chain) was documented in a study of Graves' ophthalmopathy and Graves' hyperthyroidism. Transcripts of RNA were the source for amplifying TCR beta CDR3 regions. The workflow started with a first-round RT-PCR run with HTBI primers and then moved on to a second-round multiplex PCR. A single record per CDR3 protein comes from TCRdb applying MiXCR to the multiplex PCR reads. The sample lists about 640,000 distinct CDR3 sequences, 35% to 45% seen once, with more than 2.5% in the top ten. This clonotype occurred a few times. Germline assignment: CDR1 DFQATT and CDR2 SNEGSKA (reference sequence). V lost 7 bases and J 4 bases, leaving 10 bases between the germline ends. The CDR3 has 11 residues. Disease in donors with ophthalmopathy had moderate-to-severe activity, CAS ≥3, NOSPECS ≥4 and under 3 months' duration.

Input material: peripheral blood. J is TRBJ1-2 and V is TRBV20-1, with D perhaps matching TRBD1 (5 bases). The receptor comes from an adult man with Graves' ophthalmopathy. As DNA, the CDR3 is TGCAGTGTAACGGGGACCTATGGCTACACCTTC. Translated, it gives CSVTGTYGYTF.